The 23 T cell receptor beta chains reported below all come from one sample, sequenced in a study of cytomegalovirus exposure and HLA in healthy donors. A multiplex PCR was run with 60 Vbeta primers and 13 Jbeta primers. Repertoires were generated with immunoSEQ multiplex PCR, while TCRdb's copy carries only in-frame clones and drops some. Of about 190,000 clones listed, 80% to 90% were seen once; the top ten hold 1.3%. Sequenced: PBMCs. These receptors all stem from a man between 25 and 39 years old in good health and CMV-seronegative.

The J gene is TRBJ2-1, the V gene TRBV6-1, with a tentative D call TRBD2 (6 bases). Germline CDR1 reads MNHNS; CDR2 reads SASEGT. Trimming took off 4 bases at V and 7 bases at J, with 14 bases between the two ends. The length of the CDR3 is 14 residues. In DNA, the CDR3 is TGTGCCAGCAGTGGGTCAGGAGGGAAGAATGAGCAGTTCTTC. Its translation: CASSGSGGKNEQFF.

In this sample, this clone turned up once. The rearrangement links TRBV15 to TRBJ1-1; D is perhaps TRBD1 (5 bases). This CDR3 is built from 15 residues. Per germline, CDR1 LNHNV and CDR2 YYDKDF (reference sequence). Trimming took 1 base from V and 3 from J, leaving 12 bases between them. The CDR3 DNA follows: TGTGCCACCAGCAGAGCGAAGGGGTTTGACACTGAAGCTTTCTTT. It translates to CATSRAKGFDTEAFF.

V usage is TRBV27 and J usage is TRBJ1-2, with 7 bases fitting TRBD1. Germline values: CDR1 MNHEY, CDR2 SMNVEV (reference sequence). V was pared by 5 bases and J by 8 bases, with 5 bases of the junction left unmatched. The CDR3 runs to 12 residues. CDR3 DNA: TGTGCCAGCAGTCCCCGACAGGGAGGCTACACCTTC. Encoded protein: CASSPRQGGYTF.

The V gene is TRBV25-1, the J gene TRBJ2-6; 8 bases align to TRBD1. The CDR3 contains 15 residues. Germline V gene sequence: CDR1 MGHDK, CDR2 SYGVNS. V shed 4 bases, J shed 3 bases, and the junction held 2 bases outside the gene matches. CDR3 bases: TGTGCCAGCAGTGGACAGGGGAGTGGGGCCAACGTCCTGACTTTC. Its translation is CASSGQGSGANVLTF.

This CDR3 reads CASSIWGESNQPQHF. As DNA, the CDR3 is TGTGCCAGTAGTATTTGGGGGGAGAGCAATCAGCCCCAGCATTTT. The chain joins TRBV19 to TRBJ1-5; TRBD1 might be the D (5 bases). Trimming left V 3 bases short and J 1 base short, with 10 bases between. This CDR3 region has 15 residues. Germline CDR1 reads LNHDA; CDR2 reads SQIVND (reference sequence).

The gene calls are TRBV9 and TRBJ2-7; 9 bases line up with TRBD1. The V gene end was trimmed by 2 bases and the J gene end by 4 bases; junction bases not matched to a gene: 4. The CDR3 has 14 amino acids. Germline-derived CDR1 and CDR2 are SGDLS and YYNGEE. The CDR3 coding sequence is TGTGCCAGCAGCGTTTCCGGGACAGGGTACGAGCAGTACTTC. Translated, it gives CASSVSGTGYEQYF.

V is TRBV6-6 and J is TRBJ2-7; D is ambiguous. With 6 bases removed from V and 0 bases from J, the gap between germline ends came to 3 bases. This CDR3 has 11 amino acids. Germline CDR1 and CDR2: MNHNY and SVGAGI (reference sequence). CDR3 in amino acids: CASRSSYEQYF. CDR3 nucleotides: TGTGCCAGCAGGAGCTCCTACGAGCAGTACTTC.

The rearrangement links TRBV27 to TRBJ2-2; the match to TRBD1 covers 7 bases. Germline CDR1 MNHEY, CDR2 SMNVEV (reference sequence). Losses at the gene ends were 5 bases for V and 4 bases for J; bases not matched to a gene: 7. CDR3 length: 15 residues. CDR3 protein: CASSRRDRGTGELFF. Written as DNA, the CDR3 is TGTGCCAGCAGTCGCCGGGACAGAGGCACCGGGGAGCTGTTTTTT.

The chain uses TRBV28 and TRBJ1-2; a weak D match, TRBD1 (6 bases). Germline CDR1 is MDHEN and CDR2 is SYDVKM. This CDR3 spans 14 amino acids. With 3 bases removed from V and 4 bases from J, the gap between germline ends came to 12 bases. Written as DNA, the CDR3 is TGTGCCAGCAGTTTGGGGGGGGCGGCCTATGGCTACACCTTC. It is translated as CASSLGGAAYGYTF.

The chain couples TRBV2 to TRBJ2-5; tentative D call: TRBD2 (5 bases). This CDR3 has 14 amino acids. Germline lookup yields CDR1 SNHLY and CDR2 FYNNEI. V shed 5 bases and J shed 1 base, with 11 bases lying between them. The CDR3 DNA follows: TGTGCCAGCAGTCTGGAGGCGGCCCAAGAGACCCAGTACTTC. This sequence encodes CASSLEAAQETQYF.

The chain has TRBV7-8 and TRBJ2-7; TRBD1 matches 8 bases. Trimming at V came to 5 bases and at J to 3 bases, leaving 3 bases not matched to a gene. This CDR3 is built from 13 residues. The germline CDR1 and CDR2 sequences are SGHVS and FQNEAQ. CDR3 bases: TGTGCCAGCAGCGTGGGACAGGACTACGAGCAGTACTTC. Translating gives CASSVGQDYEQYF.

V is TRBV5-1 and J is TRBJ1-3; D is unclear. The CDR3 has 15 residues. The germline V and J ends were trimmed by 0 bases and 0 bases, with 7 bases remaining between them. Germline CDR1 and CDR2: SGHRS and YFSETQ. DNA for the CDR3: TGCGCCAGCAGCTTGGACAGATACTCTGGAAACACCATATATTTT. As protein: CASSLDRYSGNTIYF.

The J gene is TRBJ2-7, the V gene TRBV5-1, with 7 bases matching TRBD2. The CDR3 totals 15 residues. V lost 1 base, J lost 4 bases, and 8 bases stayed unmatched. Germline V gene lookup returns CDR1 SGHRS and CDR2 YFSETQ. CDR3 loop: CASSLTSSGGYEQYF. The CDR3 region has the DNA TGCGCCAGCAGCTTGACCTCTAGCGGAGGATACGAGCAGTACTTC.

This chain uses TRBV19 with TRBJ1-3, with a weak D call TRBD1 (6 bases). The germline gives CDR1 LNHDA, CDR2 SQIVND (reference sequence). CDR3 size: 15 residues. Trimming pared 5 bases from V and 0 bases from J, leaving 11 bases between. The CDR3, as DNA: TGTGCCAGTAGTCTTCAGGGGCGCTCTGGAAACACCATATATTTT. Amino acids: CASSLQGRSGNTIYF.

The chain carries TRBV2 and TRBJ1-4; D gene unclear. CDR3 length: 18 amino acids. Trimming pared 9 bases from V and 7 bases from J, leaving 30 bases between. CDR1 is SNHLY, CDR2 FYNNEI, per germline. The CDR3 region is CARQSRGSETAQGEKLFF. The CDR3 DNA reads as TGTGCCAGACAATCCCGGGGATCCGAAACCGCCCAAGGTGAAAAACTGTTTTTT. The full variable domain, in which reference TRBV2 and TRBJ1-4 provide the parts outside the CDR3, is EPEVTQTPSHQVTQMGQEVILRCVPISNHLYFYWYRQILGQKVEFLVSFYNNEISEKSEIFDDQFSVERPDGSNFTLKIRSTKLEDSAMYFCARQSRGSETAQGEKLFFGSGTQLSVL.

The J gene is TRBJ2-7, the V gene TRBV5-6; D not certain. Trimming removed 4 bases at V and 1 base at J, with 9 bases between. The CDR3 spans 13 residues. Germline V CDR1 and CDR2: SGHDT, YYEEEE. The CDR3 nucleotides are TGTGCCAGCAGCCCAGGTTTTTCCTACGAGCAGTACTTC. Its protein product is CASSPGFSYEQYF.

In this sample, this clone turned up once. The V call is TRBV7-8, the J call TRBJ1-5; a weak D match, TRBD1 (5 bases). Germline CDR1 is SGHVS and CDR2 is FQNEAQ. The CDR3 consists of 19 residues. V gave up 2 bases and J gave up 4 bases, with 24 bases separating them. CDR3 protein: CASSLPLEGVDIMNQPQHF. CDR3 DNA: TGTGCCAGCAGCTTACCCCTCGAAGGGGTAGATATAATGAATCAGCCCCAGCATTTT.

The CDR3: CASSPPGGSENTGELFF. The CDR3 bases are TGTGCCAGCTCACCACCGGGGGGTAGCGAGAACACCGGGGAGCTGTTTTTT. The genes are TRBV18 and TRBJ2-2, with D perhaps TRBD2 (6 bases). The V end lost 0 bases, the J end lost 1 base, and 12 bases lay between the germline ends. This CDR3 has 17 amino acids. Germline-derived CDR1 and CDR2 are KGHSH and LQKENI. Looking up the rest from reference TRBV18 and TRBJ2-2 gives the full variable domain: NAGVMQNPRHLVRRRGQEARLRCSPMKGHSHVYWYRQLPEEGLKFMVYLQKENIIDESGMPKERFSAEFPKEGPSILRIQQVVRGDSAAYFCASSPPGGSENTGELFFGEGSRLTVL.

This chain uses TRBV13 with TRBJ2-7; 8 bases match TRBD1. With 3 bases clipped from V and 6 bases from J, the junction kept 1 base outside the gene matches. Germline V gene data show CDR1 as PRHDT and CDR2 as FYEKMQ (reference sequence). The CDR3 extends over 12 amino acids. CDR3 nucleotide sequence: TGTGCCAGCAGCTTTACAGGGGGCGAGCAGTACTTC. Its protein product is CASSFTGGEQYF.

The rearrangement uses TRBV4-2 and TRBJ2-2; 8 bases map to TRBD2. The CDR3 is 14 amino acids. Germline V gene lookup returns CDR1 LGHNA and CDR2 YNFKEQ. V lost 8 bases and J lost 7; bases outside the gene matches: 9. The CDR3 reads CASSPGLVFGELFF. The CDR3 DNA reads as TGTGCCAGCTCTCCGGGACTAGTGTTCGGGGAGCTGTTTTTT.

The chain carries TRBV25-1 and TRBJ2-5, with D maybe TRBD2 (7 bases). The germline V gene encodes CDR1 MGHDK and CDR2 SYGVNS. Trimming took 3 bases from V and 4 from J, leaving 15 bases between them. This CDR3 is 15 amino acids long. The CDR3 loop is CASSDTRGGLETQYF. The CDR3, as DNA: TGTGCCAGCAGTGATACCAGGGGAGGGTTAGAGACCCAGTACTTC.

The J gene is TRBJ2-2, the V gene TRBV28; TRBD2 agrees at 8 bases. Per the germline V gene, CDR1 is MDHEN and CDR2 is SYDVKM. The junction had 11 bases not matched to a gene; V was cut back by 5 bases and J by 6 bases. This CDR3 spans 16 amino acids. As DNA, the CDR3 is TGTGCCAGCAGTCTCGGACTAGCCGGCGCGCCCGGGGAGCTGTTTTTT. Its translation: CASSLGLAGAPGELFF.

The chain couples TRBV9 to TRBJ1-2; D unresolved. Trimming removed 4 bases at V and 0 bases at J, with 7 bases between. Germline CDR1 reads SGDLS; CDR2 reads YYNGEE. The CDR3 is 13 amino acids. The CDR3 reads CASSRGANYGYTF. The CDR3 nucleotides are TGTGCCAGCAGCCGCGGGGCTAACTATGGCTACACCTTC. Complete variable domain (other parts from reference TRBV9 and TRBJ1-2): DSGVTQTPKHLITATGQRVTLRCSPRSGDLSVYWYQQSLDQGLQFLIQYYNGEERAKGNILERFSAQQFPDLHSELNLSSLELGDSALYFCASSRGANYGYTFGSGTRLTVV.